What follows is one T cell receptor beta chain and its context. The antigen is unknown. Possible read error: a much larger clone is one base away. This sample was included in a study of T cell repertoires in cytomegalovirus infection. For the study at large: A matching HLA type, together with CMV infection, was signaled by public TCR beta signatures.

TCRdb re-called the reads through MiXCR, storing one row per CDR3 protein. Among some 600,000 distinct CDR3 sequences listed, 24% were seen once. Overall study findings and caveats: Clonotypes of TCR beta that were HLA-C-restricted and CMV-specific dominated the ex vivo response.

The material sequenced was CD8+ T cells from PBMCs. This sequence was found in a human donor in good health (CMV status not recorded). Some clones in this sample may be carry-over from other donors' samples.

The CDR3 is CVSSLALRQGISYNEQFF. In DNA form, the CDR3 reads TGTGTCAGCAGCTTAGCCCTACGACAGGGGATATCCTACAATGAGCAGTTCTTC. This chain connects TRBV7-4 to TRBJ2-1; TRBD1 aligns across 8 bases. The germline V gene has CDR1 SGHVT and CDR2 SQSDAQ. This CDR3 is built from 18 residues.